This TCR beta chain was sequenced during a study of cytomegalovirus exposure and HLA in healthy donors. About this clone itself: No antigen is known for it.

Per germline, CDR1 GTSNPN and CDR2 SVGIG (reference sequence). V was pared by 3 bases and J by 0 bases, with 12 bases between. This CDR3 spans 16 amino acids. Study-wide results and caveats: Upon later analysis, TCR association rates were observed to vary by HLA locus, being highest for DRB1 and lowest for HLA-C. Reports credit the classifier with highly specific, highly sensitive diagnosis of cytomegalovirus status. Donors belonging to an Asian-associated ancestry cluster reportedly showed fewer N-insertions in productive TCRs than the 666-donor mean, according to what a later analysis found.

PCR amplification relied on 60 Vbeta primers (plus 13 Jbeta primers). Some clones are missing from TCRdb's copy, which holds only in-frame ones; the method was immunoSEQ multiplex PCR. The sample shows around 100,000 clones, just under 80% of them seen only once. This receptor was taken from a woman in her 40s in good health and CMV-seropositive. What was sequenced was PBMCs. The chain recombines TRBV30 with TRBJ1-6; weak D call: TRBD1 (5 bases). CDR3 region: CAWRPIDSSYNSPLHF. As DNA, the CDR3 is TGTGCCTGGAGACCCATAGACAGCTCCTATAATTCACCCCTCCACTTT.